The sequence of this T cell receptor (beta chain) was determined in a study of neurological immune-mediated disorders (dated by TCRdb to the late 2010s). For the study in its entirety: Among the approximately 35 multiple sclerosis patients, relapsing-remitting MS accounted for about 31 and secondary progressive MS accounted for 3. The cohort comprised about 71 subjects: 15 or so HAM/TSP patients, 35 or so multiple sclerosis patients and around 20 healthy controls. Peripheral blood TCR-beta repertoires from patients with HTLV-I-associated myelopathy (HAM/TSP), patients with multiple sclerosis, and healthy controls were compared in the study using UMI-based sequencing. Longitudinal HAM/TSP and healthy donors had 3 time-points each (roughly 3-45 month intervals). Longitudinal samples, technical triplicates and paired sorted CD4+ and CD8+ T-cell subsets, alongside PBMC samples, were included among the 106 TCR-beta libraries.

Between the V and J ends, shortened by 7 bases and 4 bases respectively, the junction contains 11 bases. From a lookup of the germline V gene, CDR1 and CDR2 are ENHRY and SYGVKD. The CDR3 goes from the cysteine to the phenylalanine over 12 residues. Only the CDR3 DNA is retained, 36 bases long and in frame from the first base. cDNA was synthesized by template-switch 5'RACE using a primer with a 10-nucleotide random unique molecular identifier that tagged each TCR transcript. Every sequencing run covered 15-18 subjects and yielded more than 200 million TCR-beta sequences. The RNeasy kit was used for extraction of total RNA. The KAPA Real-time Library Amplification kit was used to amplify TCR-beta VDJ regions with primers for the TCR constant region and the 5'RACE anchor. Sample indexes and Illumina adaptors were added in a first PCR, after which library yield was increased in a second PCR. After Ampure bead purification, the TCR product of roughly 650 bp was size-selected on a 2% E-gel SizeSelection system. Before pooling, library quality was checked on a Bioanalyzer, concentration was measured with Qubit, and libraries were quantified with the Kapa Library Quantification kit. An Illumina HiSeq 2500 was used to sequence the libraries paired-end at 2 x 150 bp. To increase sequence diversity, about 25-31% phiX was spiked into each library pool. As for the original processing: The quality-filtered reads were processed with the UMI-based MiGEC pipeline, whose error correction step removed more than 85% of the raw TCR sequences. IMGT germline references were used for aligning VDJ genes, and each clonotype was defined as a unique CDR3 amino acid sequence together with its V-J genes. Clonal expansion, Shannon diversity and CDR3 relatedness (CalcPairwiseDistances, ClusterSamples) were evaluated with VDJtools, and phylogenetic trees were built with CLCbio workbench. Clones with at least 8 unique UMIs were defined as expanded, with this threshold being based on coefficient-of-variation modelling across technical triplicates. The raw public data were reprocessed by TCRdb itself: fastp quality trimming at Q25, MiXCR clonotype calling, in-frame beta chains only. Each CDR3 protein gets just one entry, which takes the most common genes and DNA from the rows behind it. The V and J calls follow TCRdb's processing rather than the paper's. The table for this sample lists 65,000 to 85,000 distinct CDR3 sequences; about 5.6% of them were counted only once. Of the sample, 7.9% falls within the top ten clones.

This clonotype appeared many times. Its cognate antigen has yet to be identified. No per-base quality is available; no much larger clone lies one base away. General study outcomes and caveats: No identical CDR3 amino acid sequences were shared among expanded clones across subjects, suggesting private TCR-beta repertoires in all groups. TCR clonal expansion was highest in HAM/TSP patients and lowest in MS patients, with MS patients falling below even healthy controls. The MS cluster showed no association with clinical or MRI features, and the authors stated that larger cohorts are needed. In phylogenetic analysis, the repertoires of 18 of 34 MS patients grouped into a cluster of related CDR3 sequences, which suggests a possible signature at the repertoire level.

What this sample's time point label stands for: longitudinal time-point 2. For the unsorted PBMC libraries, 2 million PBMCs were stored in RNAlater at -80 degrees C until RNA extraction and were used to generate the libraries. Multiple sclerosis patients were enrolled in a US clinical protocol under which disease progression was evaluated by magnetic resonance imaging. PBMCs were separated from peripheral blood using Ficoll-Hypaque density gradient centrifugation and then cryopreserved in liquid nitrogen. The TCR sequence derives from a woman aged 55-70 years with multiple sclerosis. The rearranged segments are TRBV10-3 and TRBJ2-7, with the identity of the D gene unclear. Sequencing input: PBMCs. The nucleotide sequence is TGTGCCATCATGGCTGGCGATTACGAGCAGTACTTC. Its amino acids are CAIMAGDYEQYF.